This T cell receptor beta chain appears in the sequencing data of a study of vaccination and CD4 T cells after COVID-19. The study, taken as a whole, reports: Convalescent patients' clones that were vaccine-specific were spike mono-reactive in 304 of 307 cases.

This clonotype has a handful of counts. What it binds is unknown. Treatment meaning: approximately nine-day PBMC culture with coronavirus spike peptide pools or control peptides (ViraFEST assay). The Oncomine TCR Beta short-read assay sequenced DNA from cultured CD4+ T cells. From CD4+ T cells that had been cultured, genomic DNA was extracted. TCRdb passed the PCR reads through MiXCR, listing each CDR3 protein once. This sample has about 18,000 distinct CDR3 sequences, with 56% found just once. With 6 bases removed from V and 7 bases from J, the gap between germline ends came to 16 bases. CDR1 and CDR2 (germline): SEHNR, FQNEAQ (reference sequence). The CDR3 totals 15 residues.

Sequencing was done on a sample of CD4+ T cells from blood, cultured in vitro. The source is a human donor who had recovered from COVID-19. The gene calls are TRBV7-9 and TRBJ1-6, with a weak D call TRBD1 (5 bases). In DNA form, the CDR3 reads TGTGCCAGCAGGAGGAGGGACCTTGCCAATTCACCCCTCCACTTT. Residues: CASRRRDLANSPLHF.